Listed below are T cell receptor beta chains from one sample, sequenced in a study of shared clonotypes between healthy human individuals. Sequencing was performed with immunoSEQ multiplex PCR; in TCRdb, only in-frame clones are kept and a portion is missing. Among more than 550,000 clones, approximately 90% were seen once, and the ten largest hold about 24%. Sequenced sample: naive CD8+ T cells sorted from blood. The receptors were sampled from a man aged 25 to 40 in good health. CDR3s include the opening cysteine and the closing phenylalanine or tryptophan. Each record gives: clone size, V gene, J gene, D gene, CDR3 DNA, CDR3 protein. D genes are given only for firm matches. Some rows have no size entry. The others give once, few or many, or a class for an expanded clone.

>.|TRBV9|TRBJ2-7|.
TGTGCCAGCAGCGTAGAAGCCGGGGAGCAGTACTTC
CASSVEAGEQYF
>once|TRBV16|TRBJ2-3|TRBD2
TGTGCCAGCAGCCAATCTACTAGCGGCACAGATACGCAGTATTTT
CASSQSTSGTDTQYF
>.|TRBV7-2|TRBJ2-7|TRBD2
TGTGCCAGCAGCTGGGGAGGGAACTACGAGCAGTACTTC
CASSWGGNYEQYF
>.|TRBV7-9|TRBJ1-5|.
TGTGCCAGCAGCTTAGTAGTTTGCATAAGTCTACGGCCCCAGCATTTT
CASSLVVCISLRPQHF
>.|TRBV2|TRBJ1-1|TRBD1
TGTGCCAGCAGTGGGACAGGGGATATGAACACTGAAGCTTTCTTT
CASSGTGDMNTEAFF
>.|TRBV9|TRBJ1-1|TRBD1
TGTGCCAGCAGCGCAAGGACAGGAGAAGCTTTCTTT
CASSARTGEAFF
>.|TRBV27|TRBJ2-1|.
TGTGCCAGCAGTTTATTGGGACCGAGCTCCTACAATGAGCAGTTCTTC
CASSLLGPSSYNEQFF
>once|TRBV5-4|TRBJ2-1|.
TGTGCCAGCAGCAGGGACGGCGACTCCTACAATGAGCAGTTCTTC
CASSRDGDSYNEQFF
>.|TRBV27|TRBJ1-5|TRBD1
TGTGCCAGCAGTTCAGGGACAGGGGGCAATCAGCCCCAGCATTTT
CASSSGTGGNQPQHF
>.|TRBV7-8|TRBJ2-1|TRBD1
TGTGCCAGCAGCAACCCCGGGACAGGGTACAGCAATGAGCAGTTCTTC
CASSNPGTGYSNEQFF
>.|TRBV7-8|TRBJ2-3|.
TGTGCCAGCAGCTCGTGGACGAGCACAGATACGCAGTATTTT
CASSSWTSTDTQYF
>.|TRBV7-9|TRBJ1-5|.
TGTGCCAGCAGCTTAAACAGCAATCAGCCCCAGCATTTT
CASSLNSNQPQHF
>.|TRBV7-2|TRBJ2-3|.
TGTGCCAGCGTCCCCCTCCGCGGTTCGCAGTATTTT
CASVPLRGSQYF
>many|TRBV4-3|TRBJ2-6|.
TGCGCCAGCAGCCAAGATGGTGGCAGCTCTGGGGCCAACGTCCTGACTTTC
CASSQDGGSSGANVLTF
>.|TRBV6-4|TRBJ1-1|.
TGTGCCAGCAGTGAAGGGAAGAGTAGCACTGAAGCTTTCTTT
CASSEGKSSTEAFF
>.|TRBV10-1|TRBJ2-2|TRBD2
TGCGCCAGCAGAGGACTAGCGGATCGCGGGGAGCTGTTTTTT
CASRGLADRGELFF
>.|TRBV29-1|TRBJ1-2|.
TGCAGCGTGCTATCTCAGGGGCCCTATGGCTACACCTTC
CSVLSQGPYGYTF
>.|TRBV5-5|TRBJ2-5|.
TGTGCCAGCAAGATGACTCCACGGGAGACCCAGTACTTC
CASKMTPRETQYF
>.|TRBV19|TRBJ2-3|.
TGTGCCAGTAGTATAGATTCGGCAGGGAAGGATACGCAGTATTTT
CASSIDSAGKDTQYF
>.|TRBV4-1|TRBJ2-3|.
TGCGCCAGCAGCCCGGAGTGGGGCAGGGTAGAGGGAGATACGCAGTATTTT
CASSPEWGRVEGDTQYF
>once|TRBV7-8|TRBJ2-7|.
TGTGCCAGCAGCTGGGAGGGACAGTCCTACGAGCAGTACTTC
CASSWEGQSYEQYF
>.|TRBV9|TRBJ2-5|TRBD2
TGTGCCAGCAGCGGGGGGACTAGCGGGAGGCAAGAGACCCAGTACTTC
CASSGGTSGRQETQYF
>.|TRBV10-2|TRBJ1-1|TRBD1
TGCGCCAGCAGCGACCCACGGACAGGGTACAAGGTTGATGATTTCTTT
CASSDPRTGYKVDDFF
>.|TRBV28|TRBJ2-7|TRBD1
TGTGCCAGCAGTCTCTTCCGGGACAGGGCCTCGGGGGAGCAGTACTTC
CASSLFRDRASGEQYF
>.|TRBV27|TRBJ2-7|TRBD1
TGTGCCAGCAGTAGGGGGACAGGGAACGAGCAGTACTTC
CASSRGTGNEQYF
>.|TRBV6-1|TRBJ2-3|.
TGTGCCAGCAAAGGGGGGCCAAGCACAGATACGCAGTATTTT
CASKGGPSTDTQYF
>.|TRBV6-5|TRBJ2-5|.
TGTGCCAGCAGTTCTTGGGTCGGGGCCCGGGAGACCCAGTACTTC
CASSSWVGARETQYF
>.|TRBV19|TRBJ2-1|.
TGTGCCAGTAGTATCAGGACTTTTCAGTTCTTC
CASSIRTFQFF
>.|TRBV30|TRBJ2-7|.
TGTGCCTGGAGTGTACAGCAGGGTACCTACGAGCAGTACTTC
CAWSVQQGTYEQYF
>.|TRBV4-2|TRBJ2-1|.
TGTGCCAGCAGCCAAGATCTTTTCAGCCACGTGAACAATGAGCAGTTCTTC
CASSQDLFSHVNNEQFF
>.|TRBV7-9|TRBJ2-1|TRBD2
TGTGCCAGCAGCGGCAGACTAGCGGGAGGGTATGAGCAGTTCTTC
CASSGRLAGGYEQFF
>.|TRBV29-1|TRBJ2-7|.
TGCAGCGTTGTGGGAGACAGCTACGAGCAGTACTTC
CSVVGDSYEQYF
>few|TRBV6-5|TRBJ2-7|TRBD1
TGTGCCAGCAGTTCCCCTCCAATAGGGACAGGGGCCGAGCAGTACTTC
CASSSPPIGTGAEQYF
>.|TRBV14|TRBJ2-5|TRBD1
TGTGCCAGCAGCCCCGGGACAGGCGAGGAGACCCAGTACTTC
CASSPGTGEETQYF
>.|TRBV19|TRBJ2-1|.
TGTGCCAGTAGTATAGCCTTGACAGGTGTAAGCTCCTACAATGAGCAGTTCTTC
CASSIALTGVSSYNEQFF
>.|TRBV30|TRBJ2-1|.
TGTGCCTGCCCCCGGCGGGACCCCATAAGGGTAAACAATGAGCAGTTCTTC
CACPRRDPIRVNNEQFF
>.|TRBV15|TRBJ2-1|.
TGTGCCACCAGCAATAGCGCGAGCTCCTACAATGAGCAGTTCTTC
CATSNSASSYNEQFF
>once|TRBV7-9|TRBJ1-1|TRBD1
TGTGCCAGCAGCTCTCAGGGGGCCGCTGAAGCTTTCTTT
CASSSQGAAEAFF
>.|TRBV7-9|TRBJ2-2|TRBD2
TGTGCCAGCAGCCCCACTAGCGCAACGAACACCGGGGAGCTGTTTTTT
CASSPTSATNTGELFF
>.|TRBV7-9|TRBJ1-2|TRBD1
TGTGCCAGCAGCTCCGGACAGGGAGGGGTAGCTAACTATGGCTACACCTTC
CASSSGQGGVANYGYTF
>.|TRBV29-1|TRBJ2-2|.
TGCAGCGTTAGGATCCTAAACACCGGGGAGCTGTTTTTT
CSVRILNTGELFF
>.|TRBV14|TRBJ2-7|.
TGTGCCAGCAGCCTGATGTCTGGGGGAGGTAGCGAGCAGTACTTC
CASSLMSGGGSEQYF
>.|TRBV28|TRBJ2-1|.
TGTGCCAGCAGTCTACTAGCCTACAATGAGCAGTTCTTC
CASSLLAYNEQFF
>few|TRBV2|TRBJ2-2|TRBD2
TGTGCCAGCAGTGATATGGCTAGCGGCACCGGGGAGCTGTTTTTT
CASSDMASGTGELFF
>.|TRBV7-9|TRBJ1-1|.
TGTGCCAGCAGCTTGGGCGGGGTTGAAGCTTTCTTT
CASSLGGVEAFF
>.|TRBV2|TRBJ1-4|TRBD1
TGTGCCAGCAGGGCTGACAGGGGGACTAATGAAAAACTGTTTTTT
CASRADRGTNEKLFF
>.|TRBV6-6|TRBJ2-7|.
TGTGCCAGCACCCCATCAGTACTCAGCTCCTACGAGCAGTACTTC
CASTPSVLSSYEQYF
>.|TRBV7-8|TRBJ2-5|TRBD2
TGTGCCAGCAGCTCGGGACTAGCGGGGACGTACCAAGAGACCCAGTACTTC
CASSSGLAGTYQETQYF
>.|TRBV6-6|TRBJ2-5|.
TGTGCCAGCAGCAGCCAGTGGGAGCAAGAGACCCAGTACTTC
CASSSQWEQETQYF
>.|TRBV2|TRBJ2-3|.
TGTGCCAGCAGTGAATTAAGGGCAGAAGATACGCAGTATTTT
CASSELRAEDTQYF
>.|TRBV29-1|TRBJ2-4|TRBD2
TGCAGCGTTGTCCCCTCTAGCGGCGCGTCCATAAACATTCAGTACTTC
CSVVPSSGASINIQYF
>.|TRBV10-3|TRBJ2-1|.
TGTGCCTCTTATAGCGGAGGGGCCTACAATGAGCAGTTCTTC
CASYSGGAYNEQFF
>.|TRBV19|TRBJ1-5|.
TGTGCCAGTAGTACCGTGGACAGTGTGAATCAGCCCCAGCATTTT
CASSTVDSVNQPQHF
>.|TRBV11-2|TRBJ2-5|TRBD2
TGTGCCAGCAGGGGGACTAGCGGGAGGTCGGATCAAGAGACCCAGTACTTC
CASRGTSGRSDQETQYF
>.|TRBV7-9|TRBJ2-2|.
TGTGCCAGCAGCTTACGGACAGCCGGGGAGCTGTTTTTT
CASSLRTAGELFF